The 15 T cell receptor beta chains reported below all come from one sample, sequenced in a study of T cell changes during pregnancy in multiple sclerosis. Produced via immunoSEQ multiplex PCR; TCRdb's table is partial and in-frame only. The sample includes about 73,000 clones, 85% to 95% of them seen just once. The sample was peripheral blood, taken in the third trimester of pregnancy. The receptors originated from a female donor in good health, enrolled as a control in a pregnancy study.

The chain has TRBV13 and TRBJ2-1; 12 bases map to TRBD2. V was pared by 5 bases and J by 7 bases, with 6 bases of the junction left unmatched. The CDR3 covers 15 residues. Germline CDR1 reads PRHDT; CDR2 reads FYEKMQ (reference sequence). The CDR3: CASSTRTSGTNEQFF. The CDR3 nucleotides read TGTGCCAGCAGCACTCGGACTAGCGGGACAAATGAGCAGTTCTTC. The full variable domain, with the rest looked up from reference TRBV13 and TRBJ2-1, is AAGVIQSPRHLIKEKRETATLKCYPIPRHDTVYWYQQGPGQDPQFLISFYEKMQSDKGSIPDRFSAQQFSDYHSELNMSSLELGDSALYFCASSTRTSGTNEQFFGPGTRLTVL.

The chain has TRBV13 and TRBJ1-3; D remains ambiguous. The CDR3 is made up of 13 amino acids. Trimming left V 0 bases short and J 7 bases short, with 7 bases between. CDR1 and CDR2 from the germline V gene are PRHDT and FYEKMQ (reference sequence). The CDR3 loop is CASSLGVANTIYF. The CDR3 coding sequence is TGTGCCAGCAGCTTAGGAGTAGCCAACACCATATATTTT.

This clone was detected once. The chain is built from TRBV28 and TRBJ1-4; D is undetermined. The CDR3 has 10 amino acids. The V gene lost 8 bases and the J gene lost 7 bases, with 5 bases spanning the gap. Per germline, CDR1 MDHEN and CDR2 SYDVKM. The CDR3 reads CASGREKLFF. The CDR3 coding sequence is TGTGCCAGCGGGCGTGAAAAACTGTTTTTT.

The chain joins TRBV16 to TRBJ1-1; possibly TRBD1 for D (6 bases). V shed 3 bases and J shed 5 bases, with 10 bases lying between them. CDR3 size: 13 residues. CDR1 is KGHSY, CDR2 FQNENV, per germline. The CDR3 DNA is TGTGCCAGCAGCCAGTTAAGGGGGACTGAAGCTTTCTTT. The encoded protein is CASSQLRGTEAFF.

V is TRBV19 and J is TRBJ2-7; 8 bases fit TRBD1. This CDR3 region has 13 residues. J lost 2 bases, V lost 6 bases, and 3 bases had no gene match. The V gene's germline CDR1 is LNHDA and CDR2 SQIVND (reference sequence). CDR3 bases: TGTGCCAGTAGGGCAGGGGGCACCTACGAGCAGTACTTC. Amino acid sequence: CASRAGGTYEQYF. Using reference TRBV19 and TRBJ2-7 for the parts outside the CDR3, the full variable domain is DGGITQSPKYLFRKEGQNVTLSCEQNLNHDAMYWYRQDPGQGLRLIYYSQIVNDFQKGDIAEGYSVSREKKESFPLTVTSAQKNPTAFYLCASRAGGTYEQYFGPGTRLTVT.

V gene TRBV6-5 combines with J gene TRBJ1-5; D gene ambiguous. Germline V CDR1 and CDR2: MNHEY, SVGAGI. This CDR3 comprises 14 residues. The V end was cut by 4 bases, the J end by 0 bases, with 7 bases between. Here the CDR3 DNA reads TGTGCCAGCAGTTTAGAGTCTAGCAATCAGCCCCAGCATTTT. Translation gives CASSLESSNQPQHF.

The chain combines TRBV28 with TRBJ2-3; TRBD2 agrees at 12 bases. V lost 3 bases, J lost 5 bases, and 12 bases stayed unmatched. The CDR3 runs to 18 residues. Germline V lookup: CDR1 MDHEN, CDR2 SYDVKM. CDR3 sequence (DNA): TGTGCCAGCAGTTTCCCCTGGACTAGCGGGAAGGCGGGAGATACGCAGTATTTT. It specifies CASSFPWTSGKAGDTQYF. Looking up the rest from reference TRBV28 and TRBJ2-3 gives the full variable domain: DVKVTQSSRYLVKRTGEKVFLECVQDMDHENMFWYRQDPGLGLRLIYFSYDVKMKEKGDIPEGYSVSREKKERFSLILESASTNQTSMYLCASSFPWTSGKAGDTQYFGPGTRLTVL.

The chain joins TRBV19 to TRBJ1-6, with 9 bases that match TRBD1. The V gene's germline CDR1 is LNHDA and CDR2 SQIVND (reference sequence). With V trimmed by 6 bases and J by 7 bases, 7 bases remained unmatched. The length of the CDR3 is 15 residues. CDR3: CASREGQGINSPLHF. The DNA of the CDR3 is TGTGCCAGTAGGGAAGGACAGGGGATCAATTCACCCCTCCACTTT. Drawing the rest from reference TRBV19 and TRBJ1-6, the complete variable domain is DGGITQSPKYLFRKEGQNVTLSCEQNLNHDAMYWYRQDPGQGLRLIYYSQIVNDFQKGDIAEGYSVSREKKESFPLTVTSAQKNPTAFYLCASREGQGINSPLHFGNGTRLTVT.

The chain is built from TRBV27 and TRBJ1-1; D possibly corresponds to TRBD1 (5 bases). Germline V gives CDR1 MNHEY, CDR2 SMNVEV (reference sequence). CDR3 length: 14 residues. V dropped 7 bases and J dropped 1 base, with 13 bases sitting between them. The DNA of the CDR3 is TGTGCCAGCAATCCTCAGGGTTCGAACACTGAAGCTTTCTTT. Amino acids: CASNPQGSNTEAFF.

CDR3 DNA sequence: TGTGCCAGCAGCTTGGCAGGGGGCTCTATCATGAACACTGAAGCTTTCTTT. Protein product: CASSLAGGSIMNTEAFF. The chain carries TRBV5-8 and TRBJ1-1; the match to TRBD1 covers 8 bases. In germline, CDR1 is SGHTS, CDR2 YDEGEE. V was pared by 0 bases and J by 0 bases, with 7 bases of the junction left unmatched. CDR3 length: 17 residues.

The count of this clone is one. This chain connects TRBV4-2 to TRBJ2-5, with 13 positions matching TRBD2. Germline V CDR1 and CDR2: LGHNA, YNFKEQ. The CDR3 loop spans 21 amino acids. Trimming took 0 bases from V and 7 from J; bases not matched to a gene: 20. CDR3: CASSQDRGAATSGRAGMTQYF. The CDR3 nucleotides are TGTGCCAGCAGCCAAGATAGGGGAGCGGCCACTAGCGGGAGGGCCGGTATGACCCAGTACTTC.

The chain recombines TRBV21-1 with TRBJ2-4; the table's D call TRBD1 went unverified against the DNA. TRBV21-1 is recorded as a pseudogene. CDR3 length equals 15 residues. CDR3 DNA: TGTGCCAGCAGCAAAGTTGCAGGGTCCAAAAACATTCAGTACTTC. It yields the protein CASSKVAGSKNIQYF.

This clone was picked up one time. The rearrangement links TRBV7-2 to TRBJ2-2; 10 nucleotides line up with TRBD1. CDR3 length equals 16 residues. Losses at the gene ends were 1 base for V and 5 bases for J; bases not matched to a gene: 4. CDR1 SGHTA and CDR2 FQGNSA come from the germline V gene. This chain's CDR3 is CASSLGGQGTTGELFF. The CDR3 nucleotides are TGTGCCAGCAGCTTAGGGGGACAGGGGACTACCGGGGAGCTGTTTTTT.

V usage is TRBV11-1 and J usage is TRBJ2-7, with 8 bases fitting TRBD2. This CDR3 is 14 amino acids long. The germline V gene encodes CDR1 SGHAT and CDR2 FQDESV (reference sequence). Losses at the gene ends were 4 bases for V and 2 bases for J; bases not matched to a gene: 4. CDR3 residues: CASSYLAGTYEQYF. The CDR3 DNA sequence: TGTGCCAGCAGCTACTTAGCGGGAACCTACGAGCAGTACTTC.

The rearrangement joins TRBV6-1 to TRBJ2-1; 12 bases line up with TRBD2. In germline, CDR1 is MNHNS, CDR2 SASEGT. V trimming: 8 bases; J trimming: 7 bases; junction bases outside the gene matches: 9. The CDR3 runs to 15 residues. This CDR3 is CASGWTSGTGNEQFF. CDR3 nucleotide sequence: TGTGCCAGCGGGTGGACTAGCGGGACGGGGAATGAGCAGTTCTTC.